Below, 14 T cell receptor beta chains from the same sample are listed, as sequenced in a study of cytomegalovirus exposure and HLA in healthy donors (dated by TCRdb to between 2016 and 2019). The library relied on the immunoSEQ multiplex PCR assay. Not all clones reach the TCRdb copy of this immuneACCESS table, which keeps in-frame sequences only. Checked studies attribute under half of the gap to unresolved V genes and leave the rest unexplained. This sample is represented by more than 250,000 clones; 87% of them were singletons. Approximately 1.1% of the sample belongs to the ten largest clones. The sample was PBMCs. The receptors come from a woman in her twenties or thirties in good health and CMV-seropositive.

The CDR3 DNA reads as TGTGCCAGCAGCCAGGCCGAGCCAGATACGCAGTATTTT. It encodes CASSQAEPDTQYF. The V call is TRBV27, the J call TRBJ2-3; D unclear. Trimming removed 6 bases at V and 4 bases at J, with 11 bases between. The germline CDR1 and CDR2 sequences are MNHEY and SMNVEV (reference sequence). CDR3 size: 13 residues.

The V call is TRBV6-4, the J call TRBJ2-3, with a weak D call TRBD2 (6 bases). The V end was cut by 0 bases, the J end by 2 bases, with 9 bases between. This CDR3 is built from 15 residues. Germline V lookup: CDR1 MRHNA, CDR2 SNTAGT. The CDR3: CASSDSAGNTDTQYF. The CDR3, as DNA: TGTGCCAGCAGTGACTCTGCGGGGAACACAGATACGCAGTATTTT.

The CDR3 DNA reads as TGTGCCAGCAGTTTATTAGGGGGGGCGCATTTACCCACCCCTATCGGCTACACCTTC. The encoded protein is CASSLLGGAHLPTPIGYTF. The gene calls are TRBV27 and TRBJ1-2; perhaps TRBD1 as D (6 bases). The germline gives CDR1 MNHEY, CDR2 SMNVEV (reference sequence). The CDR3 sequence is 19 residues long. Deletions cut 1 base from V and 8 bases from J, with 29 bases between.

This clone was seen a single time. The chain is built from TRBV5-1 and TRBJ1-1, with a possible D match to TRBD1 (6 bases). Germline V gene sequence: CDR1 SGHRS, CDR2 YFSETQ. V dropped 3 bases and J dropped 5 bases, with 11 bases sitting between them. This CDR3 is 13 amino acids long. The chain's CDR3 is CASSYSGETEAFF. The CDR3 bases are TGCGCCAGCAGCTACTCAGGGGAAACTGAAGCTTTCTTT.

V is TRBV15 and J is TRBJ1-5, with no clear D. This CDR3 has 14 amino acids. Germline CDR1 and CDR2: LNHNV and YYDKDF (reference sequence). The germline V and J ends were trimmed by 4 bases and 4 bases, with 11 bases remaining between them. CDR3 residues: CATSKSSVNQPQHF. The CDR3 bases are TGTGCCACCAGCAAGAGCAGCGTAAATCAGCCCCAGCATTTT.

DNA for the CDR3: TGTGCCAGCAGTCCCGGGCCCTACAATGAGCAGTTCTTC. As protein: CASSPGPYNEQFF. The J gene is TRBJ2-1, the V gene TRBV28; D remains unclear. The V gene's germline CDR1 is MDHEN and CDR2 SYDVKM. V shed 5 bases and J shed 2 bases, with 7 bases lying between them. The CDR3 is 13 amino acids. The whole variable domain, filled in from reference TRBV28 and TRBJ2-1, reads DVKVTQSSRYLVKRTGEKVFLECVQDMDHENMFWYRQDPGLGLRLIYFSYDVKMKEKGDIPEGYSVSREKKERFSLILESASTNQTSMYLCASSPGPYNEQFFGPGTRLTVL.

This chain connects TRBV7-9 to TRBJ2-3, with D possibly matching TRBD1 (5 bases). CDR3 length: 16 amino acids. The germline V and J ends were trimmed by 0 bases and 2 bases, with 12 bases remaining between them. Germline loops: CDR1 SEHNR, CDR2 FQNEAQ (reference sequence). The CDR3: CASSLASSGHTDTQYF. The CDR3 nucleotides are TGTGCCAGCAGCTTAGCGTCGTCAGGGCACACAGATACGCAGTATTTT.

This chain joins TRBV4-1 and TRBJ1-5; weak D call: TRBD1 (5 bases). V lost 3 bases and J 7 bases, leaving 16 bases between the germline ends. Per the germline V gene, CDR1 is MGHRA and CDR2 is YSYEKL. CDR3 size: 15 residues. The CDR3 DNA follows: TGCGCCAGCAGCCACGTCAAGCAGGGAAACCAGCCCCAGCATTTT. Protein product: CASSHVKQGNQPQHF.

CDR3 DNA: TGCAGCGTTGAAGGTCTACAGGGGAATGAGCAGTTCTTC. It is translated as CSVEGLQGNEQFF. The rearrangement uses TRBV29-1 and TRBJ2-1; 7 bases are shared with TRBD1. This CDR3 has 13 residues. The V and J ends lost 1 base and 7 bases, in that order; junction bases with no gene match: 4. Germline V gene sequence: CDR1 SQVTM, CDR2 ANQGSEA.

This sequence joins TRBV4-1 and TRBJ1-2; D gene unclear. This CDR3 is 15 amino acids long. Per the germline V gene, CDR1 is MGHRA and CDR2 is YSYEKL. The germline V and J ends were trimmed by 0 bases and 1 base, with 9 bases remaining between them. Here the CDR3 DNA reads TGCGCCAGCAGCCAAGAACAGACGGGTAACTATGGCTACACCTTC. It is translated as CASSQEQTGNYGYTF.

The chain combines TRBV2 with TRBJ2-7; D gene unclear. Germline CDR1 reads SNHLY; CDR2 reads FYNNEI. The CDR3 is made up of 14 amino acids. V lost 5 bases to trimming and J lost 2 bases, with 13 bases between them. The CDR3 region has the DNA TGTGCCAGCAGTCAGGACCTTATGGCCTACGAGCAGTACTTC. Translated: CASSQDLMAYEQYF. Full variable domain (remainder filled in from reference TRBV2 and TRBJ2-7): EPEVTQTPSHQVTQMGQEVILRCVPISNHLYFYWYRQILGQKVEFLVSFYNNEISEKSEIFDDQFSVERPDGSNFTLKIRSTKLEDSAMYFCASSQDLMAYEQYFGPGTRLTVT.

The rearrangement joins TRBV30 to TRBJ2-3; D unresolved. CDR3 length equals 12 residues. Trimming took 7 bases from V and 5 from J, leaving 13 bases between them. The V gene's germline CDR1 is GTSNPN and CDR2 SVGIG (reference sequence). The CDR3 region has the DNA TGTGCCTACCCAACCGGTGGAGATACGCAGTATTTT. This encodes CAYPTGGDTQYF.

In its sample, this clone was seen once. The chain links TRBV7-2 to TRBJ1-2; tentatively, D is TRBD1 (5 bases). The germline V gene encodes CDR1 SGHTA and CDR2 FQGNSA. This CDR3 comprises 16 residues. Trimming removed 1 base from V and 3 bases from J, with 15 bases in between. CDR3 protein: CASSLGFFGADYGYTF. CDR3 nucleotide sequence: TGTGCCAGCAGCTTAGGGTTCTTCGGGGCAGACTATGGCTACACCTTC.

The chain joins TRBV7-9 to TRBJ2-7; 7 nucleotides agree with TRBD1. The CDR3 has 14 amino acids. The V segment lost 4 bases and the J segment 4 bases; nucleotides outside the gene matches: 7. CDR1 SEHNR and CDR2 FQNEAQ come from the germline V gene (reference sequence). The CDR3 coding sequence is TGTGCCAGCAGCTGGACCGGGACAGAGTACGAGCAGTACTTC. Residues: CASSWTGTEYEQYF.